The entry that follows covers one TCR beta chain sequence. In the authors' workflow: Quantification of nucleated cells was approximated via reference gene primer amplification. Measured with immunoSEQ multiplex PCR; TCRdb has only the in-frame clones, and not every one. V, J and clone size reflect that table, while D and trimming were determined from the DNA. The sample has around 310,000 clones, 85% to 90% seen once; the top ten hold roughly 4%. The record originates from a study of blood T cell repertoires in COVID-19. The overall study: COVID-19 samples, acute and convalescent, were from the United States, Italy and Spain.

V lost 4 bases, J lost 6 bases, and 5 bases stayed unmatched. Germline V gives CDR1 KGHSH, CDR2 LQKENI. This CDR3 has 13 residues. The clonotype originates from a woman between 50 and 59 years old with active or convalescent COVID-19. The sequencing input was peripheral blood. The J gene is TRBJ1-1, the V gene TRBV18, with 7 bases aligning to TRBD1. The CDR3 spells CASSLDRAPEAFF. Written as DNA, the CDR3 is TGTGCCAGCTCACTAGACAGGGCCCCTGAAGCTTTCTTT.